These T cell receptor beta chains were read from a single sample in a study of shared clonotypes between healthy human individuals. Using immunoSEQ multiplex PCR, the repertoire was profiled, and TCRdb retains in-frame clones only, with some absent. The sample includes around 1.5 million clones, under 99% of them seen just once. What was sequenced was naive CD4+ T cells sorted from blood. These receptor sequences come from a man aged 25-40 years in good health. The CDR3 runs from the conserved cysteine through the conserved F or W. D genes are given only for firm matches. Not all rows give a size; the values are once, few, many and, for expanded clones, a class.

j_call v_call d_call clone_size cdr3_nt cdr3_aa
TRBJ2-7 TRBV15 TRBD2 - TGTGCCACCAGCGGGAGACGAGAGGGAATAGCGGGGCGCTCCTACGAGCAGTACTTC CATSGRREGIAGRSYEQYF
TRBJ2-7 TRBV25-1 - - TGTGCCAGCAGTGAACCGGGTTTCTACGAGCAGTACTTC CASSEPGFYEQYF
TRBJ2-1 TRBV4-1 TRBD2 - TGCGCCAGCAGCCAAGATGGGGGGGATGAGCAGTTCTTC CASSQDGGDEQFF
TRBJ1-1 TRBV28 - - TGTGCCAGCAGTTTATATGCGGGAAACACTGAAGCTTTCTTT CASSLYAGNTEAFF
TRBJ2-6 TRBV19 TRBD2 - TGTGCCAGTAGTACCCTGACTAGCGGGGACTCTGGGGCCAACGTCCTGACTTTC CASSTLTSGDSGANVLTF
TRBJ2-2 TRBV5-4 TRBD2 once TGTGCCAGCAGCTTGGGCAGCGGGAGGGGCGGGGAGCTGTTTTTT CASSLGSGRGGELFF
TRBJ2-1 TRBV11-3 TRBD1 - TGTGCCAGCAGCAACCGGGACAGGGGGGGCAATGAGCAGTTCTTC CASSNRDRGGNEQFF
TRBJ2-7 TRBV5-1 - - TGCGCCAGCAGCTTGGTAGGGGATAGCTCCTACGAGCAGTACTTC CASSLVGDSSYEQYF
TRBJ2-5 TRBV7-9 - - TGTGCCAGCAGCTTCGGGACTCCGTGGGAGACCCAGTACTTC CASSFGTPWETQYF
TRBJ2-1 TRBV4-3 - - TGCGCCAGCAGCCAAGAGGCCAGGGGAATCGATGAGCAGTTCTTC CASSQEARGIDEQFF
TRBJ1-2 TRBV19 - once TGTGCCAGTAGTATGCAGGGCTCATATGGCTACACCTTC CASSMQGSYGYTF
TRBJ1-1 TRBV7-2 - - TGTGCCAGCAGCTTAGTTCGGAGTATGAACACTGAAGCTTTCTTT CASSLVRSMNTEAFF
TRBJ1-1 TRBV2 - - TGTGCCAGCAGTGAATACGGGCCGAACACTGAAGCTTTCTTT CASSEYGPNTEAFF
TRBJ1-5 TRBV9 - - TGTGCCAGCAGCGTAGGGGGGCAGAGTAATCAGCCCCAGCATTTT CASSVGGQSNQPQHF
TRBJ2-7 TRBV4-3 - - TGCGCCAGCAGCCAAGTCGTCGGGCAACCTAACTCCTACGAGCAGTACTTC CASSQVVGQPNSYEQYF
TRBJ2-3 TRBV5-1 - - TGCGCCAGCACTGAAACCGGGACAACCATCGATACGCAGTATTTT CASTETGTTIDTQYF
TRBJ2-4 TRBV11-2 TRBD1 once TGTGCCAGCAGCCGGGGACAGGGGGACATTCAGTACTTC CASSRGQGDIQYF
TRBJ1-4 TRBV29-1 - - TGCAGCGTTGAAGGGGGAGAAAAACTGTTTTTT CSVEGGEKLFF
TRBJ2-3 TRBV6-5 - - TGTGCCAGCAGGCCGACAGGGAGGCCAGATACGCAGTATTTT CASRPTGRPDTQYF
TRBJ2-5 TRBV6-6 TRBD2 - TGTGCCAGCAGCCCTCTAGCGGGAGGGCCAGGGACCCAGTACTTC CASSPLAGGPGTQYF
TRBJ2-1 TRBV11-2 - - TGTGCCAGCAGCTTAGTGGGCAGAAGCTCCTACAATGAGCAGTTCTTC CASSLVGRSSYNEQFF
TRBJ1-5 TRBV19 TRBD1 - TGTGCCAGTAGTCCCGGGACAGCCTTTAATCAGCCCCAGCATTTT CASSPGTAFNQPQHF
TRBJ2-6 TRBV5-1 TRBD2 - TGCGCCAGCATGGGAGGGAACTCTGGGGCCAACGTCCTGACTTTC CASMGGNSGANVLTF
TRBJ1-2 TRBV5-6 - - TGTGCCAGCAGCATCCGGGACTATGGCTACACCTTC CASSIRDYGYTF
TRBJ2-3 TRBV29-1 TRBD2 - TGCAGCGTATCAGGGAGGGCCCGCACAGATACGCAGTATTTT CSVSGRARTDTQYF
TRBJ1-4 TRBV4-3 - - TGCGCCAGCAGCCTATCCTGGACAATCCTTTACGAAAAACTGTTTTTT CASSLSWTILYEKLFF
TRBJ2-1 TRBV15 TRBD1 - TGTGCCACCAGCGAACAGGGGGTCCTCTACAATGAGCAGTTCTTC CATSEQGVLYNEQFF
TRBJ2-1 TRBV6-4 - - TGTGCCATCCAAATCCGAACTGGCGGACTCTACAATGAGCAGTTCTTC CAIQIRTGGLYNEQFF
TRBJ2-1 TRBV18 - - TGTGCCAGCTCACCACCGAAGTTCACCTCCTACAATGAGCAGTTCTTC CASSPPKFTSYNEQFF
TRBJ1-5 TRBV11-2 - - TGTGCCAGCAGCAAAGGGACAAATAGCAATCAGCCCCAGCATTTT CASSKGTNSNQPQHF
TRBJ2-7 TRBV7-9 - - TGTGCCAGCAGCTTGGGAGACAGTGGTTCCTACGAGCAGTACTTC CASSLGDSGSYEQYF
TRBJ2-7 TRBV6-1 - - TGTGCCAGCAGTGAAGCGCCAAACACTGGTAAGCAGTACTTC CASSEAPNTGKQYF
TRBJ1-5 TRBV28 - - TGTGCCAGCAGGGGCCCCAATCAGCCCCAGCATTTT CASRGPNQPQHF
TRBJ1-1 TRBV18 - - TGTGCCAGCTCACCAGGGGTTGGTCACACTGAAGCTTTCTTT CASSPGVGHTEAFF
TRBJ2-7 TRBV27 - - TGTGCCAGCAGCAAAGCCGGGACTCACTACGAGCAGTACTTC CASSKAGTHYEQYF
TRBJ2-3 TRBV9 - - TGTGCCAGCAGCGACCGAGGAATGTTGGGTCTACGGGGAGCATCCAACACAGATACGCAGTATTTT CASSDRGMLGLRGASNTDTQYF
TRBJ2-6 TRBV6-5 - once TGTGCCAGCAGCTTTCTCGTACCTGGGGCCAACGTCCTGACTTTC CASSFLVPGANVLTF
TRBJ1-1 TRBV5-4 TRBD1 - TGTGCCAGCAGCCCCGGCGGAAGGACAGGGGACACTGAAGCTTTCTTT CASSPGGRTGDTEAFF
TRBJ2-1 TRBV27 TRBD2 - TGTGCCAGCAGTTTATCGCCTAGCGGCGCCTACAATGAGCAGTTCTTC CASSLSPSGAYNEQFF
TRBJ2-1 TRBV5-1 TRBD2 - TGCGCCAGCAGCTTAGGACTAGCGGGGAGCGGTGAGCAGTTCTTC CASSLGLAGSGEQFF
TRBJ2-5 TRBV10-2 TRBD1 - TGCGCCAGCAGTGCTCAGGGGGCAGGGGAGAGAGAGACCCAGTACTTC CASSAQGAGERETQYF
TRBJ2-2 TRBV2 - - TGTGCCAGCAGCTGGAAACCCCAGAACACCGGGGAGCTGTTTTTT CASSWKPQNTGELFF
TRBJ1-1 TRBV6-1 - - TGTGCCAGCAGTGCCCGGGACACATATTTGAACACTGAAGCTTTCTTT CASSARDTYLNTEAFF
TRBJ2-3 TRBV5-1 TRBD2 - TGCGCCAGCAGCTTGGGACCACAGGTACTAGCGGCAGATACGCAGTATTTT CASSLGPQVLAADTQYF
TRBJ2-7 TRBV6-5 - - TGTGCCAGCAGTTACTCGTCAGCCGCGTTGATCGAGCAGTACTTC CASSYSSAALIEQYF
TRBJ1-5 TRBV28 TRBD1 once TGTGCCAGCAGTTTACTGGACAGGGTCAATCAGCCCCAGCATTTT CASSLLDRVNQPQHF
TRBJ2-1 TRBV9 TRBD1 once TGTGCCAGCAGCGTAGACGGGACAGGCTACAATGAGCAGTTCTTC CASSVDGTGYNEQFF
TRBJ1-5 TRBV28 TRBD1 - TGTGCCAGCAGTTTAATGACAGGGGGTAAAAATCAGCCCCAGCATTTT CASSLMTGGKNQPQHF
TRBJ2-1 TRBV5-1 TRBD2 - TGCGCCAGCAGCAAGACTAGCGGGCCAAACAATGAGCAGTTCTTC CASSKTSGPNNEQFF
TRBJ2-5 TRBV18 - - TGTGCCAGCTCCCCAATCCCAGAGACCCAGTACTTC CASSPIPETQYF
TRBJ2-1 TRBV5-1 - - TGCGCCAGCAGTGGTCAGGGGTATTACAATGAGCAGTTCTTC CASSGQGYYNEQFF
TRBJ1-5 TRBV18 - once TGTGCCAGCTCCAACCCGGAGTTGGGTAGCAATCAGCCCCAGCATTTT CASSNPELGSNQPQHF
TRBJ2-7 TRBV28 TRBD1 - TGTGCCAGCAGTTTTTCGGCAGGGGGCTTGTACGAGCAGTACTTC CASSFSAGGLYEQYF
TRBJ2-5 TRBV5-1 - - TGCGCCAGCAGCTTGAGTAGGGGGATAGAGACCCAGTACTTC CASSLSRGIETQYF
TRBJ2-7 TRBV10-1 - - TGCGCCAGCAGTAAGGGACTGCCCTACGAGCAGTACTTC CASSKGLPYEQYF
TRBJ2-1 TRBV28 - - TGTGCCAGCAGTCCCGTCGGGACTCCCAACAATGAGCAGTTCTTC CASSPVGTPNNEQFF
TRBJ1-1 TRBV4-1 TRBD1 - TGCGCCAGCAGCCAAGAAAGTAGTATGGACAGGGGTCCTGAAGCTTTCTTT CASSQESSMDRGPEAFF